Listed here is a single T cell receptor (beta chain). Its antigen remains unknown. The table came from immunoSEQ multiplex PCR; TCRdb's copy has only in-frame clones and leaves some out. The data hold some 4,000 clones, with about 70% observed a single time. This specimen comes from a study of STAT3 mutations in large granular lymphocyte leukemia. Broader study findings: At least one immunodominant TCR beta clonotype appeared in every T-cell large granular lymphocyte leukemia patient. In several patients, dominant TCR clone burden exceeded STAT3 mutant burden, suggesting STAT3 mutation arose secondarily.

Germline assignment: CDR1 SQVTM and CDR2 ANQGSEA. This CDR3 is built from 12 residues. V shed 6 bases, J shed 0 bases, and the junction held 0 bases outside the gene matches. Sequencing was performed on peripheral blood mononuclear cells. The V call is TRBV29-1, the J call TRBJ1-2; 8 bases agree with TRBD1. The clonotype originates from a man in his fifties or sixties with T-cell large granular lymphocyte leukemia. Some clones in this sample may be carry-over from other donors' samples. The CDR3 sequence: CSVGQANYGYTF. The CDR3 bases are TGCAGCGTGGGACAGGCTAACTATGGCTACACCTTC. Variable domain in full (rest from reference TRBV29-1 and TRBJ1-2): SAVISQKPSRDICQRGTSLTIQCQVDSQVTMMFWYRQQPGQSLTLIATANQGSEATYESGFVIDKFPISRPNLTFSTLTVSNMSPEDSSIYLCSVGQANYGYTFGSGTRLTVV.